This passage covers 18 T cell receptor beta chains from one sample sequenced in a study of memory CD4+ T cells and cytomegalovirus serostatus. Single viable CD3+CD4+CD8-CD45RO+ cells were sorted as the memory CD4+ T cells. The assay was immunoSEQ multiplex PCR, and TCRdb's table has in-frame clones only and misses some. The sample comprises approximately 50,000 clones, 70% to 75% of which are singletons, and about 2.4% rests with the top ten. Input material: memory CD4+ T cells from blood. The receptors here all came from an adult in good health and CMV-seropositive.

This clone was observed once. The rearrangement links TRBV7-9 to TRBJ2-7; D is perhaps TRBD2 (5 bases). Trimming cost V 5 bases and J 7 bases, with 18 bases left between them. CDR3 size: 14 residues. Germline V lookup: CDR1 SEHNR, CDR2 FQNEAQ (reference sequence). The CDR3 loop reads CASSPQDQSGEQYF. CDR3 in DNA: TGTGCCAGCAGCCCCCAAGACCAATCGGGGGAGCAGTACTTC.

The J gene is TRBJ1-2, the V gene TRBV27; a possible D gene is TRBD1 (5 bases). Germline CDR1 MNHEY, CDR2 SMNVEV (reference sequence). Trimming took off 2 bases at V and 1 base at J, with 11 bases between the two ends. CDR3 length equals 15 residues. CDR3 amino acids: CASSLEGQLNYGYTF. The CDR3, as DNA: TGTGCCAGCAGTTTAGAGGGGCAGCTTAACTATGGCTACACCTTC.

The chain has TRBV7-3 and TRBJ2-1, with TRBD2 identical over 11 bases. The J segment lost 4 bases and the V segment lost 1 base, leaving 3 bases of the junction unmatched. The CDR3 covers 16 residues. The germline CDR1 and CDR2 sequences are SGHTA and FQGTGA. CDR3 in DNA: TGTGCCAGCAGCTTAAGTGGGACTAGCGGTTACAATGAGCAGTTCTTC. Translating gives CASSLSGTSGYNEQFF.

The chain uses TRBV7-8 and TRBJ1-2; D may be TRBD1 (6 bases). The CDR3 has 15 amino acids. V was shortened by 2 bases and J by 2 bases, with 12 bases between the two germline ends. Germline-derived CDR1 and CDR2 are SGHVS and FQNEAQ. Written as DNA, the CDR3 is TGTGCCAGCAGCTTAACCGGGACAACGAACTATGGCTACACCTTC. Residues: CASSLTGTTNYGYTF. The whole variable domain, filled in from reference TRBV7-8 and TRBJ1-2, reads GAGVSQSPRYKVAKRGQDVALRCDPISGHVSLFWYQQALGQGPEFLTYFQNEAQLDKSGLPSDRFFAERPEGSVSTLKIQRTQQEDSAVYLCASSLTGTTNYGYTFGSGTRLTVV.

The CDR3 DNA is TGTGCCAGCAGTGAATCTGAAGGTGTAATCGCTGGCTACACCTTC. The encoded protein is CASSESEGVIAGYTF. The chain has TRBV25-1 and TRBJ1-2; no clear D. The CDR3 is 15 amino acids. V gave up 1 base and J gave up 7 bases, with 16 bases separating them. The germline V gene encodes CDR1 MGHDK and CDR2 SYGVNS.

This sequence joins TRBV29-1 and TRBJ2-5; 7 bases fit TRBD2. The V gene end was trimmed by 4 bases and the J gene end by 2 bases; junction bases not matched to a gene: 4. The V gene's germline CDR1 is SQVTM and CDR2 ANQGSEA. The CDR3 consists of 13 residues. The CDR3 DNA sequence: TGCAGCGTTGGAGCGGGGCCACAAGAGACCCAGTACTTC. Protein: CSVGAGPQETQYF.

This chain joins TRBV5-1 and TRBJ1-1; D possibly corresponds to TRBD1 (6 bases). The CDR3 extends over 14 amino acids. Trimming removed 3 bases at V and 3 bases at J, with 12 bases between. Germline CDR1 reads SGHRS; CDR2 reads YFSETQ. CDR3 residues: CASSYVGGDTEAFF. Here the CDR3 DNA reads TGCGCCAGCAGCTATGTTGGGGGCGACACTGAAGCTTTCTTT. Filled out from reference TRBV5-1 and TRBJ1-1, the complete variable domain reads KAGVTQTPRYLIKTRGQQVTLSCSPISGHRSVSWYQQTPGQGLQFLFEYFSETQRNKGNFPGRFSGRQFSNSRSEMNVSTLELGDSALYLCASSYVGGDTEAFFGQGTRLTVV.

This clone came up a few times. The DNA for the CDR3 is TGTGCCAGCACTACTAGCAAGGAGAAGCAGTACTTC. Its translation: CASTTSKEKQYF. V is TRBV6-6 and J is TRBJ2-7; weak D call: TRBD2 (6 bases). Germline assignment: CDR1 MNHNY and CDR2 SVGAGI (reference sequence). Trimming pared 7 bases from V and 8 bases from J, leaving 15 bases between. The CDR3 length is 12 residues.

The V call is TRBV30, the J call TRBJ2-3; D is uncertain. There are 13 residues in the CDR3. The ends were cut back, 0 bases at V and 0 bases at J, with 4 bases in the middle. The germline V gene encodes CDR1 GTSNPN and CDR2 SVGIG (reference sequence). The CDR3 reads CAWSVRSTDTQYF. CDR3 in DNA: TGTGCCTGGAGTGTACGAAGCACAGATACGCAGTATTTT.

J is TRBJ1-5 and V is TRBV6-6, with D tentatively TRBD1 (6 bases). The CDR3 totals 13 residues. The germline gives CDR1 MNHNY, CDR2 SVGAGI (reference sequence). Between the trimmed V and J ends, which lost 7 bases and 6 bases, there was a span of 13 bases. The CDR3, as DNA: TGTGCCAGCAATCAAAGGGGGGTTCAGCCCCAGCATTTT. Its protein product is CASNQRGVQPQHF.

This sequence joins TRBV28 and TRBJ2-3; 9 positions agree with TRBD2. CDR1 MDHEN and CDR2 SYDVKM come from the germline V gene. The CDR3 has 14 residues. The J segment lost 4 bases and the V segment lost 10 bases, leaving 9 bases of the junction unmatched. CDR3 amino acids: CATSTGLAPDTQYF. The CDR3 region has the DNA TGTGCCACTTCAACGGGACTAGCCCCAGATACGCAGTATTTT.

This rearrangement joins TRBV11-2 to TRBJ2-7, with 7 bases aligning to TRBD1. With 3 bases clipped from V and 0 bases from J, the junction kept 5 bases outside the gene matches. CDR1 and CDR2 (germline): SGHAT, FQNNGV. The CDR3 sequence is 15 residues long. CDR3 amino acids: CASSLAGDSSYEQYV. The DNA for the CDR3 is TGTGCCAGCAGCTTGGCCGGGGACAGCTCCTACGAGCAGTACGTC.

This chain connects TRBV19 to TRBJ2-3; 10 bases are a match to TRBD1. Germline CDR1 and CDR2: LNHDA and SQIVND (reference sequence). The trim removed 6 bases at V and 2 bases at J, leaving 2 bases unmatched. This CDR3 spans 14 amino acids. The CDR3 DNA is TGTGCCAGTAGCGACAGGGGGCTCACAGATACGCAGTATTTT. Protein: CASSDRGLTDTQYF.

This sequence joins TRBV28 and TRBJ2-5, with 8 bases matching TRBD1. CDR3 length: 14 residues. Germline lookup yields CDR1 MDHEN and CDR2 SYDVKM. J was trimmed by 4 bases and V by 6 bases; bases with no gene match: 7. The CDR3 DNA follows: TGTGCCAGCAGCCGAACACAGGGGGGAGAGACCCAGTACTTC. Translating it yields CASSRTQGGETQYF.

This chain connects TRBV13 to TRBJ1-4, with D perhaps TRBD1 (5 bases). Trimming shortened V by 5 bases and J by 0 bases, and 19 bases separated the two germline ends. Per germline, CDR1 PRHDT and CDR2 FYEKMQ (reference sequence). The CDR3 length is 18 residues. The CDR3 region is CASSRNGAQATTNEKLFF. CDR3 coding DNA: TGTGCCAGCAGCCGGAATGGGGCCCAGGCCACAACTAATGAAAAACTGTTTTTT.

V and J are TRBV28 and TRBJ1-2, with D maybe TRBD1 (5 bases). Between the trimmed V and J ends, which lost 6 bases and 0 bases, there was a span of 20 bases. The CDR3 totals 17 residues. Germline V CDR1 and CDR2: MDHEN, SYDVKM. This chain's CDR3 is CASRSPTESRANYGYTF. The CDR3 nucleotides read TGTGCCAGCAGGTCCCCGACAGAGAGTAGAGCTAACTATGGCTACACCTTC.

CDR3 protein: CASSQQGQGTGELFF. The CDR3 DNA reads as TGCGCCAGCAGCCAACAGGGACAGGGGACCGGGGAGCTGTTTTTT. The chain uses TRBV5-1 and TRBJ2-2, with TRBD1 identical over 10 bases. With V trimmed by 4 bases and J by 5 bases, 5 bases remained unmatched. This CDR3 contains 15 residues. CDR1 and CDR2 from the germline V gene are SGHRS and YFSETQ.

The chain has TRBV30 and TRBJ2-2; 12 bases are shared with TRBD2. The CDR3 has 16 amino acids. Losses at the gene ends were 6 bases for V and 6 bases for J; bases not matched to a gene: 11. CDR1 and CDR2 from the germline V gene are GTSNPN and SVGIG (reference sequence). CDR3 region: CACPKGLAGGAGELFF. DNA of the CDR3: TGTGCCTGCCCAAAGGGGCTAGCGGGAGGGGCCGGGGAGCTGTTTTTT. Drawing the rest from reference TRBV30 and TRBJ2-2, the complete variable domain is SQTIHQWPATLVQPVGSPLSLECTVEGTSNPNLYWYRQAAGRGLQLLFYSVGIGQISSEVPQNLSASRPQDRQFILSSKKLLLSDSGFYLCACPKGLAGGAGELFFGEGSRLTVL.